This paragraph covers one T cell receptor beta chain sequence. Its binding antigen is unknown. No much larger clonotype is one base removed from it; base qualities were not supplied. This sample stems from a study of blood T cell repertoires in COVID-19 (TCRdb year 2020). Regarding the complete study: Samples covering the acute and convalescent phases of COVID-19 were provided by collaborators in the United States, Italy and Spain. The material from the prospective study consisted of cDNA or gDNA derived from T cells, B-cell-depleted T cells, or PBMCs. Deeply sampled blood TCRbeta repertoires from subjects exposed to, actively infected with, or recovered from COVID-19 were included in the dataset. The repertoires were released in a freely available public database intended as a resource for research on the immune response to SARS-CoV-2. The samples were drawn from the first 160 participants of the ongoing ImmuneRACE study and from about 1,200 subjects provided by 6 global collaborators. The sample metadata nearly always contained a de-identified subject ID, COVID-19 status, age in years and sex. Where available, HLA class I and class II types were obtained from metadata supplied by the sample provider rather than from assay-based typing. General conclusions and limits of the study: How much clinical and demographic metadata was included differed by source and by participant, and the metadata was provided uncurated.

The CDR1 and CDR2 encoded by the germline V gene are LGHNT and FRNRAP. The trim is 5 bases for V and 2 bases for J, with a gap of 12 bases between the germline ends. Reading from cysteine to phenylalanine, the CDR3 counts 14 amino acids. Only the CDR3 portion is preserved as DNA: 42 bases, with reading frame beginning at the first base. TCRbeta CDR3 regions were amplified from genomic DNA using the immunoSEQ Assay, a bias-controlled multiplex PCR. The authors' analysis ran thus. The number of nucleated cells in each sample was estimated by amplification of reference gene primers within the assay. To quantify the absolute abundance of each unique TCRbeta CDR3 rearrangement, sequence reads were collapsed and filtered. For each sample, productive Simpson clonality was calculated by taking the square root of Simpson's diversity index across productive rearrangements. The immuneACCESS repertoire file appears here via TCRdb, limited to in-frame rearrangements. These files lack a portion of the clones; in checked studies, under half of the deficit traces to unresolved V genes, and the cause of the others is not known. From that table come the V and J calls and clone size; the DNA was used to work out D and trimming. Across this sample there are around 290,000 clones, with roughly nine tenths seen only once. The top ten constitute over 2% of the sample.

One collaborating source in Seattle enrolled patients during active infection and followed them longitudinally through the course of disease. Each collaborating institution followed its own protocols to collect whole blood in K2EDTA tubes. Collaborator samples were shipped for TCRbeta analysis as frozen whole blood, isolated PBMCs, or DNA extracted from either sample type. The clonotype comes from a woman aged 25 to 45 with COVID-19, enrolled during active disease. The chain uses TRBV12-5 and TRBJ2-5; a tentative D match to TRBD2 spans 6 bases. Sequencing used peripheral blood. The DNA sequence is given as TGTGCTAGTGGTCCCGGGACTCTACAAGAGACCCAGTACTTC. This encodes CASGPGTLQETQYF.